This T cell receptor beta chain appears in the sequencing data of a study of shared clonotypes between healthy human individuals. The CDR3 runs to 16 residues. Per germline, CDR1 MNHNY and CDR2 SVGAGI (reference sequence). V was clipped by 2 bases and J by 7 bases; unmatched bases: 6. Produced via immunoSEQ multiplex PCR; TCRdb's table is partial and in-frame only. Among roughly 1,600,000 clones listed, approximately 98.5% were seen once. The chain has TRBV6-6 and TRBJ1-5, with 12 bases matching TRBD1. The sequenced sample was naive CD4+ T cells sorted from blood. The subset: CD45RA+ positively selected. The clonotype comes from a man aged 30 to 39 in good health. CDR3 amino acids: CASSYPRDRGRQPQHF. CDR3 DNA: TGTGCCAGCAGTTACCCCCGGGACAGGGGGCGGCAGCCCCAGCATTTT.